This T cell receptor (beta chain) originates from a study of blood T cell repertoires in COVID-19. On the study more broadly: Both acute and convalescent COVID-19 samples were obtained from the United States, Italy and Spain. In each case, the material was cDNA or gDNA derived from T cells, B-cell-depleted T cells, or PBMCs.

The CDR3 contains 12 residues. V was cut by 5 bases and J by 6 bases, with 7 bases left in between. CDR1 is LNHDA, CDR2 SQIVND, per germline (reference sequence). In the original processing: Reference gene primer amplification gave estimated nucleated cell counts. Method: immunoSEQ multiplex PCR; TCRdb's copy keeps in-frame clones and lacks some. Clonal size and the V and J genes are those of that table, whereas D and trimming came from the DNA. The sample has fewer than 200,000 clones, around 87% seen once; the top ten hold 2.7%. This sequence originates from a man aged 40-49 years with active or convalescent COVID-19. The sequenced material came from peripheral blood. J is TRBJ2-2 and V is TRBV19; D is uncertain. The CDR3 region is CASSFLAGELFF. CDR3 sequence (DNA): TGTGCCAGTAGTTTTTTAGCCGGGGAGCTGTTTTTT.